This is a list of T cell receptor beta chains from one sample in a study of shared clonotypes between healthy human individuals. Repertoires were generated with immunoSEQ multiplex PCR, while TCRdb's copy carries only in-frame clones and drops some. The sample records approximately 740,000 clones, more than 85% being singletons. Sequences were obtained from naive CD8+ T cells sorted from blood. These receptors came from a man younger than 45 in good health. Each CDR3 is given with its conserved first and last residue. Fields, in order: clone size, J gene, D gene, V gene, CDR3 protein, CDR3 DNA. D genes are given only for firm matches. For some rows the clone size is stated as once, few or many, or as a class when expanded; others skip it.

clone size: .; J gene: TRBJ1-1; D gene: TRBD1; V gene: TRBV9; CDR3 protein: CASSVGQGVRRTEAFF; CDR3 DNA: TGTGCCAGCAGCGTCGGACAGGGTGTTCGTAGGACTGAAGCTTTCTTT
clone size: .; J gene: TRBJ2-1; D gene: .; V gene: TRBV7-6; CDR3 protein: CASSLALFDEQFF; CDR3 DNA: TGTGCCAGCAGCTTAGCGCTCTTTGATGAGCAGTTCTTC
clone size: .; J gene: TRBJ1-5; D gene: TRBD1; V gene: TRBV5-6; CDR3 protein: CASSSGTGFGQPQHF; CDR3 DNA: TGTGCCAGCAGCTCCGGGACAGGGTTCGGTCAGCCCCAGCATTTT
clone size: .; J gene: TRBJ2-3; D gene: .; V gene: TRBV11-2; CDR3 protein: CASSLQGDTQYF; CDR3 DNA: TGTGCCAGCAGCTTACAGGGCGATACGCAGTATTTT
clone size: .; J gene: TRBJ2-3; D gene: TRBD2; V gene: TRBV9; CDR3 protein: CASSATSGGTDTQYF; CDR3 DNA: TGTGCCAGCAGCGCCACTAGCGGGGGGACAGATACGCAGTATTTT
clone size: .; J gene: TRBJ2-2; D gene: .; V gene: TRBV27; CDR3 protein: CASKGSGDTGELFF; CDR3 DNA: TGTGCCAGTAAGGGGAGCGGAGACACCGGGGAGCTGTTTTTT
clone size: .; J gene: TRBJ1-2; D gene: .; V gene: TRBV4-1; CDR3 protein: CASEGPMGRDGYGYTF; CDR3 DNA: TGCGCCAGCGAGGGTCCTATGGGACGTGACGGCTATGGCTACACCTTC
clone size: .; J gene: TRBJ2-7; D gene: .; V gene: TRBV5-1; CDR3 protein: CASSDHRVPTYYEQYF; CDR3 DNA: TGCGCCAGCAGCGATCACAGGGTCCCAACCTACTACGAGCAGTACTTC
clone size: .; J gene: TRBJ2-7; D gene: TRBD2; V gene: TRBV27; CDR3 protein: CASSLYLAGSSYEQYF; CDR3 DNA: TGTGCCAGCAGTTTATATCTAGCGGGATCATCCTACGAGCAGTACTTC
clone size: once; J gene: TRBJ2-6; D gene: TRBD2; V gene: TRBV7-9; CDR3 protein: CASSSHGQRELFGANVLTF; CDR3 DNA: TGTGCCAGCAGCTCACACGGGCAGCGGGAGTTGTTTGGGGCCAACGTCCTGACTTTC
clone size: .; J gene: TRBJ2-5; D gene: .; V gene: TRBV29-1; CDR3 protein: CSVDWNQETQYF; CDR3 DNA: TGCAGCGTTGATTGGAACCAAGAGACCCAGTACTTC
clone size: .; J gene: TRBJ2-7; D gene: .; V gene: TRBV4-1; CDR3 protein: CASSQGTTGSYEQYF; CDR3 DNA: TGCGCCAGCAGCCAGGGAACAACAGGGAGCTACGAGCAGTACTTC
clone size: .; J gene: TRBJ2-1; D gene: .; V gene: TRBV11-2; CDR3 protein: CASSLTGRGDEFF; CDR3 DNA: TGTGCCAGCAGCTTAACCGGCAGGGGAGATGAGTTCTTC
clone size: .; J gene: TRBJ2-2; D gene: TRBD2; V gene: TRBV2; CDR3 protein: CASSQSTRLAENTGELFF; CDR3 DNA: TGTGCCAGCTCGCAGAGCACGCGACTAGCAGAAAACACCGGGGAGCTGTTTTTT
clone size: .; J gene: TRBJ2-7; D gene: .; V gene: TRBV25-1; CDR3 protein: CASGDLRRGEQYF; CDR3 DNA: TGTGCCAGCGGGGACTTGAGGCGTGGAGAGCAGTACTTC
clone size: .; J gene: TRBJ2-7; D gene: .; V gene: TRBV27; CDR3 protein: CASSTGEPYEQYF; CDR3 DNA: TGTGCCAGCAGTACGGGGGAGCCCTACGAGCAGTACTTC
clone size: .; J gene: TRBJ1-4; D gene: .; V gene: TRBV11-3; CDR3 protein: CASSLVRKGRVNEKLFF; CDR3 DNA: TGTGCCAGCAGCTTAGTCCGCAAGGGACGGGTGAATGAAAAACTGTTTTTT
clone size: .; J gene: TRBJ2-1; D gene: .; V gene: TRBV6-5; CDR3 protein: CASSYTLGGRHNEQFF; CDR3 DNA: TGTGCCAGCAGTTACACCCTAGGAGGGCGTCACAATGAGCAGTTCTTC
clone size: .; J gene: TRBJ1-4; D gene: .; V gene: TRBV7-6; CDR3 protein: CASSSRPTNEKLFF; CDR3 DNA: TGTGCCAGCAGCTCCAGACCAACTAATGAAAAACTGTTTTTT
clone size: .; J gene: TRBJ2-7; D gene: TRBD2; V gene: TRBV11-2; CDR3 protein: CASSFSASGIYEQYF; CDR3 DNA: TGTGCCAGCAGCTTCTCGGCTAGCGGGATATACGAGCAGTACTTC
clone size: once; J gene: TRBJ2-5; D gene: .; V gene: TRBV7-6; CDR3 protein: CATTAVVGSLVEETQYF; CDR3 DNA: TGTGCCACCACGGCCGTGGTAGGGTCTTTGGTGGAAGAGACCCAGTACTTC
clone size: .; J gene: TRBJ2-7; D gene: .; V gene: TRBV27; CDR3 protein: CASSWRSSYEQYF; CDR3 DNA: TGTGCCAGCAGTTGGCGGAGCTCCTACGAGCAGTACTTC
clone size: .; J gene: TRBJ2-7; D gene: .; V gene: TRBV29-1; CDR3 protein: CSVEVSLEQYF; CDR3 DNA: TGCAGCGTTGAAGTCTCCCTCGAGCAGTACTTC
clone size: .; J gene: TRBJ2-3; D gene: TRBD2; V gene: TRBV28; CDR3 protein: CASSPPGLSTDTQYF; CDR3 DNA: TGTGCCAGCAGCCCACCGGGACTAAGCACAGATACGCAGTATTTT
clone size: .; J gene: TRBJ2-1; D gene: TRBD2; V gene: TRBV5-6; CDR3 protein: CASSGGTSGYFDNEQFF; CDR3 DNA: TGTGCCAGCTCCGGTGGTACTAGCGGATATTTTGACAATGAGCAGTTCTTC
clone size: .; J gene: TRBJ2-7; D gene: TRBD2; V gene: TRBV10-1; CDR3 protein: CASSEAGGPGEQYF; CDR3 DNA: TGCGCCAGCAGTGAAGCGGGAGGGCCGGGTGAGCAGTACTTC
clone size: .; J gene: TRBJ2-1; D gene: .; V gene: TRBV13; CDR3 protein: CASSFESGNEQFF; CDR3 DNA: TGTGCCAGCAGCTTTGAAAGCGGCAATGAGCAGTTCTTC
clone size: .; J gene: TRBJ1-4; D gene: TRBD1; V gene: TRBV28; CDR3 protein: CASSPLDRNNEKLFF; CDR3 DNA: TGTGCCAGCAGTCCTTTGGACAGGAATAATGAAAAACTGTTTTTT
clone size: .; J gene: TRBJ2-5; D gene: TRBD2; V gene: TRBV18; CDR3 protein: CASSPPPLAGGWGGETQYF; CDR3 DNA: TGTGCCAGCTCACCACCGCCTCTAGCGGGAGGCTGGGGGGGAGAGACCCAGTACTTC
clone size: .; J gene: TRBJ2-1; D gene: .; V gene: TRBV14; CDR3 protein: CASSQGVGYYNEQFF; CDR3 DNA: TGTGCCAGCAGCCAAGGGGTGGGATACTACAATGAGCAGTTCTTC
clone size: .; J gene: TRBJ2-7; D gene: TRBD1; V gene: TRBV5-1; CDR3 protein: CASATGTGYEQYF; CDR3 DNA: TGCGCCAGCGCCACCGGGACAGGGTACGAGCAGTACTTC
clone size: .; J gene: TRBJ2-7; D gene: TRBD2; V gene: TRBV27; CDR3 protein: CASSFRTSGISYEQYF; CDR3 DNA: TGTGCCAGCAGTTTCCGGACTAGCGGGATTTCCTACGAGCAGTACTTC
clone size: .; J gene: TRBJ2-7; D gene: TRBD1; V gene: TRBV2; CDR3 protein: CASSEARTGFSYEQYF; CDR3 DNA: TGTGCCAGCAGTGAAGCGCGGACAGGGTTCTCCTACGAGCAGTACTTC
clone size: .; J gene: TRBJ2-2; D gene: TRBD1; V gene: TRBV28; CDR3 protein: CASSSHRLDREAAGELFF; CDR3 DNA: TGTGCCAGCAGTTCCCATCGACTCGACAGGGAAGCGGCCGGGGAGCTGTTTTTT
clone size: .; J gene: TRBJ2-5; D gene: TRBD1; V gene: TRBV28; CDR3 protein: CASKDRNQETQYF; CDR3 DNA: TGTGCCAGCAAGGACAGGAACCAAGAGACCCAGTACTTC
clone size: .; J gene: TRBJ2-7; D gene: .; V gene: TRBV5-5; CDR3 protein: CASSVLRGSYEQYF; CDR3 DNA: TGTGCCAGCAGCGTGTTGAGGGGCTCCTACGAGCAGTACTTC
clone size: once; J gene: TRBJ2-1; D gene: .; V gene: TRBV28; CDR3 protein: CASSLEGLNEQFF; CDR3 DNA: TGTGCCAGCAGTTTGGAAGGGCTCAATGAGCAGTTCTTC
clone size: .; J gene: TRBJ2-1; D gene: .; V gene: TRBV6-9; CDR3 protein: CASTFPGGLIPHNEQFF; CDR3 DNA: TGTGCCAGCACTTTTCCCGGGGGGCTCATTCCTCACAATGAGCAGTTCTTC
clone size: .; J gene: TRBJ1-5; D gene: .; V gene: TRBV6-1; CDR3 protein: CASSVVRADQPQHF; CDR3 DNA: TGTGCCAGCAGTGTCGTCAGGGCCGATCAGCCCCAGCATTTT